Following are 14 T cell receptor beta chains from one sample sequenced in a study of T-cell reconstitution after alpha-beta-depleted transplantation in children. Unique molecular identifiers tagged the TCRbeta library. TCRdb reprocessed the PCR reads via MiXCR and lists one record per CDR3 protein. Among 70,000 to 100,000 distinct CDR3 sequences, less than 15% were seen once, and the ten largest hold approximately 15%. This specimen consisted of PBMCs from the stem cell graft donor, obtained from the stem cell graft. The receptors were gathered from a human donor who donated a stem cell graft to a child with inherited bone marrow failure.

This clonotype was counted between two and nine times. The CDR3 loop reads CSVGGRDQETQYF. The CDR3 DNA sequence: TGCAGCGTTGGAGGCCGGGATCAAGAGACCCAGTACTTC. The chain employs TRBV29-1 and TRBJ2-5; possibly TRBD2 for D (5 bases). V gave up 4 bases and J gave up 2 bases, with 11 bases separating them. The CDR3 is 13 amino acids. CDR1 and CDR2 (germline): SQVTM, ANQGSEA.

This chain links TRBV5-4 with TRBJ2-3, with 10 bases fitting TRBD1. Losses at the gene ends were 4 bases for V and 6 bases for J; bases not matched to a gene: 5. CDR1 and CDR2 from the germline V gene are SGHNT and YYREEE (reference sequence). This CDR3 region has 14 residues. The CDR3 sequence is CASSPGTGADTQYF. CDR3 in DNA: TGTGCCAGCAGCCCCGGGACAGGGGCGGATACGCAGTATTTT.

This clonotype was picked up many times. The chain combines TRBV20-1 with TRBJ1-5, with TRBD1 matching over 7 bases. V shed 0 bases, J shed 7 bases, and the junction held 6 bases outside the gene matches. Germline V lookup: CDR1 DFQATT, CDR2 SNEGSKA (reference sequence). This CDR3 is built from 14 residues. This chain's CDR3 is CSARDLQGLQPQHF. The DNA of the CDR3 is TGCAGTGCTAGAGACTTACAGGGGTTACAGCCCCAGCATTTT.

The rearrangement joins TRBV18 to TRBJ1-4; 8 bases fit TRBD1. The CDR3 loop spans 16 amino acids. The trim removed 3 bases at V and 0 bases at J, leaving 3 bases unmatched. The V gene's germline CDR1 is KGHSH and CDR2 LQKENI. The CDR3 region is CASSPADRATNEKLFF. In DNA, the CDR3 is TGTGCCAGCTCACCCGCGGACAGGGCAACTAATGAAAAACTGTTTTTT.

This clonotype came up many times. The rearrangement joins TRBV20-1 to TRBJ1-1, with D perhaps matching TRBD1 (6 bases). The CDR3 spans 15 residues. V lost 3 bases and J lost 0, with 14 bases in between. In germline, CDR1 is DFQATT, CDR2 SNEGSKA (reference sequence). The chain's CDR3 is CSASGGREMNTEAFF. CDR3 coding DNA: TGCAGTGCTAGCGGGGGGCGCGAAATGAACACTGAAGCTTTCTTT.

This clonotype was counted many times. The junction shows a germline mismatch at one end, possibly a read error. The chain recombines TRBV12-3 or TRBV12-4 with TRBJ2-2; D ambiguous. The CDR3 is made up of 16 amino acids. The DNA for the CDR3 is TGCGCCAGCAGTTTGTCGGTAACCGCGAACACCGGGGAGCTGTTTTTT. Its translation: CASSLSVTANTGELFF.

This clonotype was found many times. The chain links TRBV7-9 to TRBJ2-5; possible D gene TRBD2, 7 bases. V dropped 6 bases and J dropped 4 bases, with 15 bases sitting between them. Per germline, CDR1 SEHNR and CDR2 FQNEAQ (reference sequence). The CDR3 consists of 14 residues. DNA of the CDR3: TGTGCCAGCAGGGGGGCCTCGGGGGGAGAGACCCAGTACTTC. Translated, it gives CASRGASGGETQYF.

This clonotype was found many times. A much larger clone lies a single base off, so this may be a read error. The chain recombines TRBV7-2 with TRBJ2-1; TRBD2 matches 14 bases. Germline V gene sequence: CDR1 SGHTA, CDR2 FQGNSA. The CDR3 contains 16 residues. V lost 1 base and J lost 16; bases outside the gene matches: 12. DNA of the CDR3: TGTGCCAGCAGCTTAGAGGGGACTAGCGGGAGACATGGAAATTTCTTC. Residues: CASSLEGTSGRHGNFF.

The chain is built from TRBV5-1 and TRBJ2-7; D is perhaps TRBD1 or TRBD2 (5 bases each). Germline CDR1 is SGHRS and CDR2 is YFSETQ. With 0 bases removed from V and 6 bases from J, the gap between germline ends came to 16 bases. This CDR3 comprises 15 residues. This chain's CDR3 is CASSLVGPTPLEQYF. In DNA form, the CDR3 reads TGCGCCAGCAGCTTGGTGGGACCTACCCCTCTCGAGCAGTACTTC.

Turning to this clonotype: This may come from a read error, since a much larger clone is one base off. The rearrangement uses TRBV4-2 and TRBJ2-1; a weak D match, TRBD2 (5 bases). The V end lost 4 bases, the J end lost 3 bases, and 10 bases lay between the germline ends. The CDR3 is made up of 14 amino acids. Germline CDR1 LGHNA, CDR2 YNFKEQ. CDR3 amino acids: CASSRRVFYNEQFF. In DNA form, the CDR3 reads TGTGCCAGCAGCCGGCGGGTCTTCTACAATGAGCAGTTCTTC.

This clonotype was found many times. The chain links TRBV5-1 to TRBJ2-2; D gene uncertain. Trimming shortened V by 3 bases and J by 5 bases, and 11 bases separated the two germline ends. The length of the CDR3 is 14 residues. Germline V gene sequence: CDR1 SGHRS, CDR2 YFSETQ. The chain's CDR3 is CASSSAQTTGELFF. The CDR3, as DNA: TGCGCCAGCAGCTCCGCTCAGACGACCGGGGAGCTGTTTTTT.

This clonotype was seen repeatedly, ten times or more. This chain connects TRBV7-2 to TRBJ2-1; 8 bases match TRBD1. The J segment lost 5 bases and the V segment lost 4 bases, leaving 7 bases of the junction unmatched. The CDR3 sequence is 15 residues long. Germline V CDR1 and CDR2: SGHTA, FQGNSA. CDR3 sequence (DNA): TGTGCCAGCAGCTCGTATGGACAGGGTAACAATGAGCAGTTCTTC. Translation: CASSSYGQGNNEQFF.

There are many counts of this clonotype. The J gene is TRBJ2-5, the V gene TRBV18, with no clear D. V was shortened by 3 bases and J by 3 bases, with 5 bases between the two germline ends. This CDR3 has 12 amino acids. Germline CDR1 KGHSH, CDR2 LQKENI. The CDR3 DNA reads TGTGCCAGCTCACCCTTAGAAGAGACCCAGTACTTC. It translates to CASSPLEETQYF.

This clonotype has at least ten counts. CDR3 coding DNA: TGCAGTGCTAGAGAAACAGGGAACACTGAAGCTTTCTTT. Translating it yields CSARETGNTEAFF. This chain uses TRBV20-1 with TRBJ1-1; TRBD1 might be the D (5 bases). This CDR3 has 13 residues. Germline CDR1 DFQATT, CDR2 SNEGSKA (reference sequence). Trimming took off 0 bases at V and 1 base at J, with 6 bases between the two ends.